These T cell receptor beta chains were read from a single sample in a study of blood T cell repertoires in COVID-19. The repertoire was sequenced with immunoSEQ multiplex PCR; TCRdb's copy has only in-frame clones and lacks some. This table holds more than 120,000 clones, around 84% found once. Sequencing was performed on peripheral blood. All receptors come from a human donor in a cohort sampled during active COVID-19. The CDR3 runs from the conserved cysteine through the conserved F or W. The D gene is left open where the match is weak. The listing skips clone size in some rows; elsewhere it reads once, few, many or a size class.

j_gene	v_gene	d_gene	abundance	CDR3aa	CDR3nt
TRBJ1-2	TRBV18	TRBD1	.	CASSSGTGGSYGYTF	TGTGCCAGCTCATCCGGGACAGGGGGCTCCTATGGCTACACCTTC
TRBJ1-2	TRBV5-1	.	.	CASSLSGGAGGYTF	TGCGCCAGCAGCTTGTCGGGGGGAGCGGGTGGCTACACCTTC
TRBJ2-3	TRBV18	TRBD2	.	CASSPRTSSGTDTQYF	TGTGCCAGCTCACCTCGGACTAGCTCGGGCACAGATACGCAGTATTTT
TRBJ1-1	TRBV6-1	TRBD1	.	CASSERFGTGVGNTEAFF	TGTGCCAGCAGTGAAAGATTCGGGACAGGGGTTGGGAACACTGAAGCTTTCTTT
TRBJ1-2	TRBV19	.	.	CASTPLGGPTSIGYTF	TGTGCCAGTACTCCACTCGGAGGACCTACCTCGATAGGCTACACCTTC
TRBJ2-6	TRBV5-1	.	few	CASSLGRRGRSGANVLTF	TGCGCCAGCAGCTTGGGACGGCGGGGGCGATCTGGGGCCAACGTCCTGACTTTC
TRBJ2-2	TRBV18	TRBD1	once	CASSQNSGTGRTGELFF	TGTGCCAGCTCACAGAACTCCGGGACAGGGAGGACCGGGGAGCTGTTTTTT
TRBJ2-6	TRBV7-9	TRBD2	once	CASSSTGLAGAGANVLTF	TGTGCCAGCAGCTCAACTGGACTAGCGGGGGCTGGGGCCAACGTCCTGACTTTC
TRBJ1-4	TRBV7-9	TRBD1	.	CASSGGTGDEKLFF	TGTGCCAGCAGCGGCGGGACAGGGGACGAAAAACTGTTTTTT
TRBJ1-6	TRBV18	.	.	CASSPRGSSPLHF	TGTGCCAGCTCTCCCAGGGGTAGCTCACCCCTCCACTTT
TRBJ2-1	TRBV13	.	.	CASSPDREGAWDEQFF	TGTGCCAGCAGCCCGGACAGGGAGGGGGCCTGGGATGAGCAGTTCTTC
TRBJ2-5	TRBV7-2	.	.	CASSYQYQETQYF	TGTGCCAGCAGCTACCAGTACCAAGAGACCCAGTACTTC
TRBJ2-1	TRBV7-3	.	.	CASSLTGGTAYNEQFF	TGTGCCAGCAGCTTAACAGGAGGGACGGCCTACAATGAGCAGTTCTTC
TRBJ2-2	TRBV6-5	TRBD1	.	CASSYAGGNTGELFF	TGTGCCAGCAGTTACGCAGGGGGCAACACCGGGGAGCTGTTTTTT
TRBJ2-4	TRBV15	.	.	CATSSLVKNIQYF	TGTGCCACCAGCTCCCTCGTGAAAAACATTCAGTACTTC
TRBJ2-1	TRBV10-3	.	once	CAIRGRDNNEQFF	TGTGCCATCAGGGGGAGAGACAACAATGAGCAGTTCTTC
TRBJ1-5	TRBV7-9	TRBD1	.	CASSFGTGGSNQPQHF	TGTGCCAGCAGCTTCGGGACAGGGGGTAGCAATCAGCCCCAGCATTTT
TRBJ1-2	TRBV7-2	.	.	CASSIPWAEDGYTF	TGTGCCAGCAGCATCCCCTGGGCGGAGGATGGCTACACCTTC
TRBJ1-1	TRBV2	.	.	CASSEAPEMNTEAFF	TGTGCCAGCAGTGAAGCCCCAGAAATGAACACTGAAGCTTTCTTT
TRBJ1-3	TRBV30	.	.	CACDTSPGNTIYF	TGTGCCTGCGACACATCTCCTGGAAACACCATATATTTT
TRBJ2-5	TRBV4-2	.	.	CASSQGGIDRETQYF	TGTGCCAGCAGCCAAGGCGGGATAGATAGAGAGACCCAGTACTTC
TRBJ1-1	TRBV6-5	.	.	CASSQQPRVNTEAFF	TGTGCCAGCAGTCAACAGCCCAGGGTGAACACTGAAGCTTTCTTT
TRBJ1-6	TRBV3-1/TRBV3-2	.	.	CASTTGNSPLHF	TGTGCCAGCACAACAGGGAATTCACCCCTCCACTTT
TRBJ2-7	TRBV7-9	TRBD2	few	CASSPGGWSYEQYF	TGTGCCAGCAGCCCGGGGGGGTGGTCCTACGAGCAGTACTTC
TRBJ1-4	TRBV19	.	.	CASRYESPGNTEKLFF	TGTGCCAGTAGATACGAATCGCCAGGGAATACTGAAAAACTGTTTTTT
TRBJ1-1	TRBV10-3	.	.	CAIRGTGEAFF	TGTGCCATCAGGGGAACAGGTGAAGCTTTCTTT